What follows are 27 T cell receptor beta chains derived from one specimen sequenced in a study of blood T cell repertoires in COVID-19. This table comes from immunoSEQ multiplex PCR, and its TCRdb copy is limited to in-frame clones, with some not included. Found here are 140,000 to 150,000 clones, around 81% of them singletons; the top ten hold 10% to 15%. Input material: peripheral blood. The receptors were gathered from a man aged 55 to 70 with active or convalescent COVID-19.

The J gene is TRBJ1-1, the V gene TRBV7-2; D gene unclear. Per germline, CDR1 SGHTA and CDR2 FQGNSA. Trimming stripped 6 bases from V and 2 bases from J, with 10 bases between. This CDR3 is built from 13 residues. The CDR3, as DNA: TGTGCCAGCAGTTTGCAGCGCAACACTGAAGCTTTCTTT. Amino acids: CASSLQRNTEAFF.

This clone showed up just a few times. This chain links TRBV15 with TRBJ1-2, with D perhaps matching TRBD1 (6 bases). The CDR3 runs 16 residues. V shed 5 bases and J shed 6 bases, with 22 bases lying between them. From germline, CDR1 is LNHNV and CDR2 YYDKDF (reference sequence). The CDR3 DNA reads as TGTGCCACCAGCCCACCGGGACAACTTCTCCACAATGGCTACACCTTC. It is translated as CATSPPGQLLHNGYTF.

The gene calls are TRBV11-2 and TRBJ1-4, with 8 bases matching TRBD1. Per the germline V gene, CDR1 is SGHAT and CDR2 is FQNNGV. The length of the CDR3 is 16 residues. V shed 7 bases, J shed 7 bases, and the junction held 14 bases outside the gene matches. The DNA of the CDR3 is TGTGCCAGCACCTCCCTCCCCACAGGGGGGAGTGAAAAACTGTTTTTT. Translating gives CASTSLPTGGSEKLFF.

The J gene is TRBJ2-5, the V gene TRBV11-3, with D possibly TRBD2 on 6 matching bases. This CDR3 has 14 residues. The V and J ends lost 3 bases and 5 bases respectively, with 13 bases between them. CDR1 and CDR2 from the germline V gene are SGHNT and YENEEA. The chain's CDR3 is CASSFGAGMETQYF. Written as DNA, the CDR3 is TGTGCCAGCAGCTTTGGTGCGGGGATGGAGACCCAGTACTTC.

The rearrangement joins TRBV7-2 to TRBJ2-7; D possibly corresponds to TRBD1 (5 bases). Germline V lookup: CDR1 SGHTA, CDR2 FQGNSA. The CDR3 loop spans 13 amino acids. V was clipped by 2 bases and J by 1 base, with 6 bases between them. CDR3 DNA sequence: TGTGCCAGCAGCTTAAGACAGTCCTACGAGCAGTACTTC. As protein: CASSLRQSYEQYF.

This clone was seen a few times. V and J are TRBV6-1 and TRBJ1-2; D is possibly TRBD1 (6 bases). Looked up from germline, CDR1 is MNHNS and CDR2 is SASEGT. This CDR3 is 16 amino acids long. V was trimmed by 2 bases and J by 1 base, leaving 14 bases between them. CDR3: CASSEMTGGYNYGYTF. The CDR3 DNA reads as TGTGCCAGCAGTGAAATGACAGGCGGATATAACTATGGCTACACCTTC.

The chain couples TRBV19 to TRBJ2-1; D remains unclear. The germline V gene has CDR1 LNHDA and CDR2 SQIVND (reference sequence). V was clipped by 6 bases and J by 7 bases, with 7 bases between them. CDR3 size: 11 residues. For the CDR3, the DNA is TGTGCCAGTAGCAGGTCAAATGAGCAGTTCTTC. Residues: CASSRSNEQFF.

CDR3 coding DNA: TGTGCCAGCAGCCGGACAGGGGTTCAGCCCCAGCATTTT. Its protein product is CASSRTGVQPQHF. The V call is TRBV28, the J call TRBJ1-5; 9 nucleotides align to TRBD1. The V segment lost 6 bases and the J segment 6 bases; nucleotides outside the gene matches: 3. Germline-derived CDR1 and CDR2 are MDHEN and SYDVKM. The CDR3 has 13 amino acids.

The chain recombines TRBV7-6 with TRBJ2-1; 14 positions match TRBD2. The CDR3 is 18 amino acids. The V segment lost 5 bases and the J segment 5 bases; nucleotides outside the gene matches: 11. CDR1 is SGHVS, CDR2 FNYEAQ, per germline. The CDR3 region is CASSPGTSGGARHNEQFF. DNA of the CDR3: TGTGCCAGCAGCCCAGGGACTAGCGGGGGCGCGCGACACAATGAGCAGTTCTTC.

The V call is TRBV7-9, the J call TRBJ1-5; possible D gene TRBD1, 5 bases. The V end was cut by 3 bases, the J end by 6 bases, with 9 bases between. This CDR3 spans 13 amino acids. CDR1 is SEHNR, CDR2 FQNEAQ, per germline (reference sequence). This chain's CDR3 is CASSFDRPQPQHF. CDR3 DNA: TGTGCCAGCAGCTTCGACAGACCTCAGCCCCAGCATTTT.

In DNA form, the CDR3 reads TGTGCCAGCAGCTTAAGGGTGGGAGAGGGCACAGATACGCAGTATTTT. Protein product: CASSLRVGEGTDTQYF. V gene TRBV7-9 combines with J gene TRBJ2-3; TRBD2 might be the D (5 bases). V lost 2 bases, J lost 1 base, and 13 bases lay in between. The germline V gene has CDR1 SEHNR and CDR2 FQNEAQ (reference sequence). CDR3 length: 16 residues.

This clone came up a few times. The J gene is TRBJ2-1, the V gene TRBV30; 9 nucleotides match TRBD2. V lost 4 bases and J lost 8; bases outside the gene matches: 18. Germline lookup yields CDR1 GTSNPN and CDR2 SVGIG (reference sequence). CDR3 length: 17 amino acids. The CDR3, as DNA: TGTGCCTGGACTAGCGGGGTTTTCACCGGGGGTAGGGATGAGCAGTTCTTC. This sequence encodes CAWTSGVFTGGRDEQFF.

This chain joins TRBV14 and TRBJ2-4; possibly TRBD1 for D (5 bases). The CDR3 has 14 residues. Germline V CDR1 and CDR2: SGHDN, FVKESK. V was pared by 2 bases and J by 4 bases, with 9 bases between. The DNA of the CDR3 is TGTGCCAGCAGCCAAATCAAGGGGAAAAACATTCAGTACTTC. It specifies CASSQIKGKNIQYF.

A single count supports this clone. This chain links TRBV5-5 with TRBJ1-4; 10 bases fit TRBD1. Germline V gene data show CDR1 as SGHKS and CDR2 as YYEKEE (reference sequence). The CDR3 sequence is 14 residues long. Trimming cost V 7 bases and J 7 bases; bases outside gene matches: 7. CDR3 nucleotide sequence: TGTGCCAGCTTTACCGGGACAGGGGCTGAAAAACTGTTTTTT. It yields the protein CASFTGTGAEKLFF.

In regard to this clone: One end of the junction varies from germline; a read error may be responsible. This chain joins TRBV7-3 and TRBJ2-7; D is perhaps TRBD1 (5 bases). The CDR3 totals 11 residues. Germline assignment: CDR1 SGHTA and CDR2 FQGTGA. The CDR3 bases are TGTGCCAGCAGCTATGCCCGTAGCAGGGACTTC. Amino acids: CASSYARSRDF.

This clone was seen only a few times. V is TRBV27 and J is TRBJ1-4; D possibly corresponds to TRBD1 (6 bases). Germline values: CDR1 MNHEY, CDR2 SMNVEV (reference sequence). This CDR3 has 13 amino acids. Trimming pared 5 bases from V and 7 bases from J, leaving 11 bases between. The CDR3 protein is CASSGEGGEKLFF. The CDR3 DNA reads TGTGCCAGCAGTGGGGAAGGGGGTGAAAAACTGTTTTTT.

This clone occurred a few times. This rearrangement joins TRBV6-5 to TRBJ2-7, with a tentative D call TRBD2 (6 bases). V dropped 2 bases and J dropped 5 bases, with 16 bases sitting between them. The CDR3 consists of 15 residues. Germline CDR1 MNHEY, CDR2 SVGAGI. The CDR3 is CASSYRDSPSHEQYF. CDR3 in DNA: TGTGCCAGCAGTTACAGGGACTCCCCAAGCCACGAGCAGTACTTC.

This chain connects TRBV30 to TRBJ1-6, with D possibly being TRBD1 (5 bases). The CDR3 runs to 13 residues. In germline, CDR1 is GTSNPN, CDR2 SVGIG (reference sequence). Trimming took 5 bases from V and 6 from J, leaving 11 bases between them. The CDR3 region is CAWSDSFNSPLHF. The CDR3 DNA reads as TGTGCCTGGTCTGACAGCTTTAATTCACCCCTCCACTTT.

This clone was recorded a few times. The rearrangement joins TRBV5-4 to TRBJ2-7; 14 bases align to TRBD2. The CDR3 contains 17 residues. V shed 1 base and J 1 base; nucleotides not matched to a gene: 4. Germline loops: CDR1 SGHNT, CDR2 YYREEE (reference sequence). DNA of the CDR3: TGTGCCAGCAGCTTGTTGGGACTAGCGGGAGCATCCTACGAGCAGTACTTC. Amino acids: CASSLLGLAGASYEQYF.

The CDR3 region is CASQRTGGTGELFF. The CDR3 nucleotides are TGTGCCAGCCAGCGTACCGGGGGCACCGGGGAGCTGTTTTTT. V usage is TRBV27 and J usage is TRBJ2-2, with D possibly TRBD2 on 6 matching bases. V lost 8 bases and J lost 4, with 14 bases in between. CDR3 length: 14 residues. The germline gives CDR1 MNHEY, CDR2 SMNVEV (reference sequence).

The chain joins TRBV6-5 to TRBJ1-1; D uncertain. Trimming shortened V by 6 bases and J by 6 bases, and 20 bases separated the two germline ends. CDR1 and CDR2 from the germline V gene are MNHEY and SVGAGI. The CDR3 contains 15 residues. The CDR3 region has the DNA TGTGCCAGCAGCCCGGTGGCCGGGGAATCGGCTGAAGCTTTCTTT. As protein: CASSPVAGESAEAFF.

This chain links TRBV5-1 with TRBJ2-5; 11 bases agree with TRBD1. The germline V gene encodes CDR1 SGHRS and CDR2 YFSETQ. J was trimmed by 6 bases and V by 4 bases; bases with no gene match: 11. This CDR3 has 16 residues. In nucleotides, the CDR3 is TGCGCCAGCAGCCCGGGGGACAGGGGGATCGAGAAGACCCAGTACTTC. Its protein is CASSPGDRGIEKTQYF. The whole variable domain, filled in from reference TRBV5-1 and TRBJ2-5, reads KAGVTQTPRYLIKTRGQQVTLSCSPISGHRSVSWYQQTPGQGLQFLFEYFSETQRNKGNFPGRFSGRQFSNSRSEMNVSTLELGDSALYLCASSPGDRGIEKTQYFGPGTRLLVL.

The sample holds a few counts of this clone. The chain has TRBV28 and TRBJ1-2; D is uncertain. The CDR3 covers 14 residues. CDR1 and CDR2 from the germline V gene are MDHEN and SYDVKM. Trimming took 10 bases from V and 4 from J, leaving 19 bases between them. CDR3: CAISGNLNFYGYTF. The DNA of the CDR3 is TGTGCCATCTCCGGGAACTTGAACTTCTATGGCTACACCTTC.

The DNA of the CDR3 is TGTGCCAGCAGCTTAGGACAGGGGGCGAGTAGCAATCAGCCCCAGCATTTT. Protein sequence: CASSLGQGASSNQPQHF. This chain links TRBV7-2 with TRBJ1-5, with TRBD1 identical over 10 bases. From germline, CDR1 is SGHTA and CDR2 FQGNSA. The CDR3 has 17 amino acids. V gave up 1 base and J gave up 0 bases; unmatched junction bases: 3.

This clone came up once. The gene calls are TRBV6-6 and TRBJ1-3, with D perhaps matching TRBD1 (5 bases). Germline loops: CDR1 MNHNY, CDR2 SVGAGI (reference sequence). Trimming stripped 2 bases from V and 3 bases from J, with 5 bases between. There are 13 residues in the CDR3. The CDR3 coding sequence is TGTGCCAGCAGTTACGACAGTGGAAACACCATATATTTT. Protein product: CASSYDSGNTIYF.

The rearrangement uses TRBV6-1 and TRBJ1-2; D gene uncertain. CDR3 length: 13 residues. Germline V gene lookup returns CDR1 MNHNS and CDR2 SASEGT. Trimming shortened V by 3 bases and J by 3 bases, and 8 bases separated the two germline ends. This CDR3 is CASSEGQDYGYTF. The CDR3 DNA follows: TGTGCCAGCAGTGAGGGCCAAGACTATGGCTACACCTTC.

Worth noting for this clone: The identical CDR3 is also encoded by other nucleotide sequences in the sample. The chain recombines TRBV7-8 with TRBJ1-5; possibly TRBD1 for D (5 bases). This CDR3 spans 15 amino acids. The V end lost 0 bases, the J end lost 3 bases, and 9 bases lay between the germline ends. Germline V gene data show CDR1 as SGHVS and CDR2 as FQNEAQ. The DNA of the CDR3 is TGTGCCAGCAGCTTAGCGCGGGGACCCAATCAGCCCCAGCATTTT. It is translated as CASSLARGPNQPQHF.